The clone carrying this T cell receptor (beta chain) was seen a few times. This clone may be a read error of a much larger clone one base away. TCR beta CDR3 regions were amplified from RNA transcripts. The primer set for the first-round RT-PCR of the TCR CDR3 was HTBI. TCRdb re-analysed the multiplex PCR reads in MiXCR, keeping a single row per CDR3 protein. The table includes about 400,000 distinct CDR3 sequences, about 16% detected once. Per the germline V gene, CDR1 is KGHSH and CDR2 is LQKENI. CDR3 size: 14 residues. The V gene lost 3 bases and the J gene lost 0 bases, with 8 bases spanning the gap. These data come from a study of T cells in Graves' hyperthyroidism and ophthalmopathy.

The origin of this receptor is a woman in her twenties or thirties with Graves' hyperthyroidism. The sequencing input was blood. The chain couples TRBV18 to TRBJ1-1, with D unresolved. CDR3 residues: CASSPNSMNTEAFF. The CDR3 DNA follows: TGTGCCAGCTCACCCAACAGCATGAACACTGAAGCTTTCTTT.